This T cell receptor (beta chain) was profiled in a study of beta chain features in type 1 diabetes. Study as a whole: Patients looked much like healthy donors when it came to age, gender and cell yields. Study-wide results and caveats: Shortening of TCRB CDR3s, moderate but significant, appeared in all four CD4+ subsets of Type 1 diabetes patients.

Of the isolated RNA, all was reverse transcribed, and so the sequenced material was expressed TCRB transcripts. Sequencing was performed with immunoSEQ multiplex PCR; in TCRdb, only in-frame clones are kept and a portion is missing. The sample yields 400,000 to 600,000 clones, approximately 30% seen once. To note about this clone: The antigen remains unidentified.

Isolation of CD4+ naive, central memory, regulatory and stem cell-like memory cells was achieved by sorting via CD45RO/CCR7/CD25/CD127/CD95/CD27. Each population that was sorted was more than 95% pure. Losses at the gene ends were 4 bases for V and 8 bases for J; bases not matched to a gene: 10. The CDR3 sequence is 14 residues long. Germline V gene lookup returns CDR1 SGHRS and CDR2 YFSETQ. The chain links TRBV5-1 to TRBJ2-3, with 7 positions matching TRBD2. The sample was naive CD4+ T cells from blood. The TCR originated in a man between 18 and 29 years old in good health. Written as DNA, the CDR3 is TGCGCCAGCAGCCCTAGCGGAGCGCCTCCTACGCAGTATTTT. It is translated as CASSPSGAPPTQYF.